One T cell receptor (beta chain) is described in this entry. Its antigen is not known. The source of the sample is a study of vaccination effects on CD4 cells after COVID-19. General study points: Predominantly, the post-vaccine spike-reactive clones of convalescents comprised new vaccine-induced clones.

Repertoires were generated with immunoSEQ multiplex PCR, while TCRdb's copy carries only in-frame clones and drops some. Of 55,000 to 90,000 clones listed, around 72% are singletons. V was clipped by 4 bases and J by 3 bases; unmatched bases: 5. Germline V gene data show CDR1 as LGHNA and CDR2 as YNFKEQ. This CDR3 is built from 15 residues. ViraFEST used viral peptide pools to expand antigen-specific CD4+ T cells before sequencing. CD4+ T cells were isolated after 10 days of culture. This individual tested PCR-positive for SARS-CoV-2 infection between March and December 2020. Cultures used roughly 2 million PBMC per well, approximately 9.5 IU/ml IL-2 and approximately 11 ug/ml peptides. The culture used as the negative control contained an HIV-1 Nef peptide pool. Half-medium exchanges with IL-2 medium took place on days 3 and 7.

Here the sequenced sample was CD4+ T cells from PBMCs cultured with HIV peptides, taken before COVID-19 vaccination. Stated subset: HIV-1 Nef peptide pool negative control/reference culture. This sequence was found in a human donor who had a prior SARS-CoV-2 infection. This sequence joins TRBV4-2 and TRBJ2-5; 10 nucleotides align to TRBD2. This chain's CDR3 is CASSLTGLAEETQYF. DNA of the CDR3: TGTGCCAGCAGCCTTACAGGACTAGCGGAAGAGACCCAGTACTTC.